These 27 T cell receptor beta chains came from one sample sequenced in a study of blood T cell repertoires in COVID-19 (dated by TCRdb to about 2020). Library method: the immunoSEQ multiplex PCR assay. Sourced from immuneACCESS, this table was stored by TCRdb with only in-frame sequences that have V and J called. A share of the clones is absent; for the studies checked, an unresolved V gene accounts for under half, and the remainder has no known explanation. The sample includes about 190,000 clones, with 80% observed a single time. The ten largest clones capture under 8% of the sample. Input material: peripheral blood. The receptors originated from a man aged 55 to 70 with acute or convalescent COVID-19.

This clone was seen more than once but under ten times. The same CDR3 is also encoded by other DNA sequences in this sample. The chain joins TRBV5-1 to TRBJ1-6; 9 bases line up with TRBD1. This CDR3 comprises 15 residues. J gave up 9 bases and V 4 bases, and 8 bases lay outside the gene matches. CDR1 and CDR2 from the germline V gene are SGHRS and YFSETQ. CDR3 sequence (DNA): TGCGCCAGCAGCGGGTCCGGGGACAGGGTTTCACCCCTCCACTTT. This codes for CASSGSGDRVSPLHF. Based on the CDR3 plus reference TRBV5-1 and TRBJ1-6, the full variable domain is KAGVTQTPRYLIKTRGQQVTLSCSPISGHRSVSWYQQTPGQGLQFLFEYFSETQRNKGNFPGRFSGRQFSNSRSEMNVSTLELGDSALYLCASSGSGDRVSPLHFGNGTRLTVT.

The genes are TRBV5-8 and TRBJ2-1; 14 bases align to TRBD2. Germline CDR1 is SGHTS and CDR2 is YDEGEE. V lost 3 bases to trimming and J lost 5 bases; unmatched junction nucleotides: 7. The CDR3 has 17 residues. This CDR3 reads CASSSRRTSGGNNEQFF. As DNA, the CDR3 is TGTGCCAGCAGCTCCAGGCGGACTAGCGGGGGGAACAATGAGCAGTTCTTC. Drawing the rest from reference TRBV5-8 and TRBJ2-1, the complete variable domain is EAGVTQSPTHLIKTRGQQATLRCSPISGHTSVYWYQQALGLGLQFLLWYDEGEERNRGNFPPRFSGRQFPNYSSELNVNALELEDSALYLCASSSRRTSGGNNEQFFGPGTRLTVL.

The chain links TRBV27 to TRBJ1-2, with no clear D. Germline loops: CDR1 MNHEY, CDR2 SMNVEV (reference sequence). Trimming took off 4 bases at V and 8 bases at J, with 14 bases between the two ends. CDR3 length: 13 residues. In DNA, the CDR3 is TGTGCCAGCAGTTACCGGGATAGCAGGGGCTACACCTTC. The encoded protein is CASSYRDSRGYTF.

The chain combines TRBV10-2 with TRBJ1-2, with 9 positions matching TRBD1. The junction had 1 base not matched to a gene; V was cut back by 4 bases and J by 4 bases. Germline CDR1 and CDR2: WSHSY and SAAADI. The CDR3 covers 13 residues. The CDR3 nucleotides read TGCGCCAGCAGTGGACAGGGGGTCTATGGCTACACCTTC. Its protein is CASSGQGVYGYTF.

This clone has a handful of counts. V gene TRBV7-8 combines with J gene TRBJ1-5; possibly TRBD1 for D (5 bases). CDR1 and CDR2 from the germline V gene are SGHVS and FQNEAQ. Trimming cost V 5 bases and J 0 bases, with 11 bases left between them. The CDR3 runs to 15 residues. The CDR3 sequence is CASSPQTVSNQPQHF. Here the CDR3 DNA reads TGTGCCAGCAGCCCCCAGACAGTTAGCAATCAGCCCCAGCATTTT.

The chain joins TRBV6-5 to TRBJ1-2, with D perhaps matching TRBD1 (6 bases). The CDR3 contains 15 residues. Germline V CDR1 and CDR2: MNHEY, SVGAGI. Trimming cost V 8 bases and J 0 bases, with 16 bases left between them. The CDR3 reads CASDWATGTNYGYTF. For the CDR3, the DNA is TGTGCCAGCGATTGGGCGACAGGCACTAACTATGGCTACACCTTC.

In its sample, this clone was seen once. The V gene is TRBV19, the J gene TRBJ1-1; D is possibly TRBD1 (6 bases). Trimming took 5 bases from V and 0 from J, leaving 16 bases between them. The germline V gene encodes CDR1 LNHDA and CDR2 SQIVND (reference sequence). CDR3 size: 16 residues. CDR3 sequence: CASSRQSGQLNTEAFF. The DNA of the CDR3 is TGTGCCAGTAGTCGCCAATCTGGACAGTTGAACACTGAAGCTTTCTTT. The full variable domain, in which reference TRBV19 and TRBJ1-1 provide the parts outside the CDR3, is DGGITQSPKYLFRKEGQNVTLSCEQNLNHDAMYWYRQDPGQGLRLIYYSQIVNDFQKGDIAEGYSVSREKKESFPLTVTSAQKNPTAFYLCASSRQSGQLNTEAFFGQGTRLTVV.

The CDR3 loop is CASSVAGLNTEAFF. CDR3 nucleotide sequence: TGTGCCAGCAGCGTAGCAGGGTTGAACACTGAAGCTTTCTTT. V usage is TRBV9 and J usage is TRBJ1-1; tentatively, D is TRBD1 (5 bases). Germline assignment: CDR1 SGDLS and CDR2 YYNGEE. V was trimmed by 0 bases and J by 0 bases, leaving 6 bases between them. This CDR3 region has 14 residues.

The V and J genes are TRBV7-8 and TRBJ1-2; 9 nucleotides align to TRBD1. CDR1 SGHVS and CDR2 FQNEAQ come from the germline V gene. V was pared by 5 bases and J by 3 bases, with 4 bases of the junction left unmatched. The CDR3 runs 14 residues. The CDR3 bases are TGTGCCAGCAGCCCTTGGACAGGGGACTATGGCTACACCTTC. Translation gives CASSPWTGDYGYTF.

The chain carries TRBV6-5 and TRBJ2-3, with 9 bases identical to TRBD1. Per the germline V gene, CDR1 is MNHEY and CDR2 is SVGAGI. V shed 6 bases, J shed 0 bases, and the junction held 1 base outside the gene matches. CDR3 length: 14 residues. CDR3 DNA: TGTGCCAGCAGACAGGGGGCGAGCACAGATACGCAGTATTTT. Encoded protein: CASRQGASTDTQYF.

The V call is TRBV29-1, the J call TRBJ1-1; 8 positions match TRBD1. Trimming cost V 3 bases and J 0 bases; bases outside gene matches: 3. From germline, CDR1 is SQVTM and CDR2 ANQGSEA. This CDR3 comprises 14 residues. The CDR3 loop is CSVDPTGVNTEAFF. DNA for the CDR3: TGCAGCGTTGACCCGACAGGGGTGAACACTGAAGCTTTCTTT.

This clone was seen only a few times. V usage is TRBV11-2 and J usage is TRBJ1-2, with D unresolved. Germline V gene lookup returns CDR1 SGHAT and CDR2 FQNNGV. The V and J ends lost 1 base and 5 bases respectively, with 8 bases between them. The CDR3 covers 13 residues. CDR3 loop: CASSLGTAYGYTF. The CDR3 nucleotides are TGTGCCAGCAGCTTAGGGACTGCATATGGCTACACCTTC.

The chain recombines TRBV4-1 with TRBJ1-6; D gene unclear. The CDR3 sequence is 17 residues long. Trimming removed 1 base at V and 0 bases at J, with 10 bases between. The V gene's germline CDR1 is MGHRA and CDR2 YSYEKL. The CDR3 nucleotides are TGCGCCAGCAGCCAAGTTGAGGGAGGCTCCTATAATTCACCCCTCCACTTT. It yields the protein CASSQVEGGSYNSPLHF.

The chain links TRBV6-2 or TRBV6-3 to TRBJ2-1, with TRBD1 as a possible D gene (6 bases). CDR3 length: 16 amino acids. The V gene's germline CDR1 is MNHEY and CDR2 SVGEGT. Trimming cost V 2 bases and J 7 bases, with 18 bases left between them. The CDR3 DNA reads TGTGCCAGCAGTTACGCTCTGGGCAGGGGCGGGAATGAGCAGTTCTTC. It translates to CASSYALGRGGNEQFF.

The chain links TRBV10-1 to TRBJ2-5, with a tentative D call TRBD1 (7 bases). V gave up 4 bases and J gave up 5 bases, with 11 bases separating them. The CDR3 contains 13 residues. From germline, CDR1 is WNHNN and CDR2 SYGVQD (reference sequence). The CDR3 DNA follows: TGCGCCAGCAGTGCACAGGGGAGGGAGACCCAGTACTTC. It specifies CASSAQGRETQYF.

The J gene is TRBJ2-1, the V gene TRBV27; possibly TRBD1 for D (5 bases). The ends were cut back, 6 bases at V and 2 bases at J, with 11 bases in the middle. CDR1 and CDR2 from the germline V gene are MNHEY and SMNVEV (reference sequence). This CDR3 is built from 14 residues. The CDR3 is CASSTRGPYNEQFF. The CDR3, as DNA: TGTGCCAGCAGCACAAGGGGCCCCTACAATGAGCAGTTCTTC.

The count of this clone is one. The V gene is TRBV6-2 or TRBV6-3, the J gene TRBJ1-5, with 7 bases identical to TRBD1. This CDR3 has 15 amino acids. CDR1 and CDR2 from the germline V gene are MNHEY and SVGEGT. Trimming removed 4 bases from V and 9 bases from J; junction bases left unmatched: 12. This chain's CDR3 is CASSSGTDTGWPQHF. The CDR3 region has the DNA TGTGCCAGCAGTTCCGGGACAGACACCGGGTGGCCCCAGCATTTT.

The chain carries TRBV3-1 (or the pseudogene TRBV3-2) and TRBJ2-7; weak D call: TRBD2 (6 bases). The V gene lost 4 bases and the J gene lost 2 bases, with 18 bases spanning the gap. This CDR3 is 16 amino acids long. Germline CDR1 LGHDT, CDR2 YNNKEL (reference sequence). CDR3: CASSPGSGTYAYEQYF. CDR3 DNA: TGTGCCAGCAGCCCCGGGTCCGGGACTTACGCCTACGAGCAGTACTTC.

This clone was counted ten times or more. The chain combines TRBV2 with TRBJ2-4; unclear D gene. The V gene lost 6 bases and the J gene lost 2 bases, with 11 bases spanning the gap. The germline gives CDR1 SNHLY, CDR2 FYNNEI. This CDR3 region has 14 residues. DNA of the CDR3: TGTGCCAGCAGAGTCAGGAACCCCAAAAACATTCAGTACTTC. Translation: CASRVRNPKNIQYF.

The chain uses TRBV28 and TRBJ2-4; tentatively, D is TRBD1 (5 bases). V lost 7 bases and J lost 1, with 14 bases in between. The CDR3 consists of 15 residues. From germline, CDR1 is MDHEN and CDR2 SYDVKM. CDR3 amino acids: CASNPVGVAKNIQYF. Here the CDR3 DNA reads TGTGCCAGCAATCCGGTAGGGGTGGCCAAAAACATTCAGTACTTC.

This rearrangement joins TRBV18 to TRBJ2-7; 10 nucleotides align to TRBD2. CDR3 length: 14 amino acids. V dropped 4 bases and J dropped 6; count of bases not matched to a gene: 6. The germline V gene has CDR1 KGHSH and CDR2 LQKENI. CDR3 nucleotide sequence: TGTGCCAGCTCACAGCTAGCGGGGGCCCTCGAGCAGTACTTC. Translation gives CASSQLAGALEQYF.

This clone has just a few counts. CDR3 in DNA: TGCGCCAGCAGCGACGGGGCGGCTAGCGGGAGCGATGAGCAGTTCTTC. Protein: CASSDGAASGSDEQFF. The rearrangement links TRBV5-1 to TRBJ2-1, with 10 bases lining up with TRBD2. CDR1 and CDR2 from the germline V gene are SGHRS and YFSETQ. The CDR3 spans 16 residues. Losses at the gene ends were 4 bases for V and 8 bases for J; bases not matched to a gene: 12.

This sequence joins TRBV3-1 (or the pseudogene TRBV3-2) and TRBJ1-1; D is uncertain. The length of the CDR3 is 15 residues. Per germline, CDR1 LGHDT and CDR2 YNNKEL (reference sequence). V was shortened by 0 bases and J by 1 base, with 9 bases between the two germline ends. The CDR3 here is CASSQDLGQNTEAFF. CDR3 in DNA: TGTGCCAGCAGCCAAGATCTGGGCCAGAACACTGAAGCTTTCTTT.

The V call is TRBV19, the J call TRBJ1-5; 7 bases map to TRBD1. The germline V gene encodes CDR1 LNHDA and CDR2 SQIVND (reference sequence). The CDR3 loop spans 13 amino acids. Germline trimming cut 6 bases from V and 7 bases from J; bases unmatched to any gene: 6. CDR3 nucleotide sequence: TGTGCCAGTAGCCTAGACAGGGTCCAGCCCCAGCATTTT. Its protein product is CASSLDRVQPQHF.

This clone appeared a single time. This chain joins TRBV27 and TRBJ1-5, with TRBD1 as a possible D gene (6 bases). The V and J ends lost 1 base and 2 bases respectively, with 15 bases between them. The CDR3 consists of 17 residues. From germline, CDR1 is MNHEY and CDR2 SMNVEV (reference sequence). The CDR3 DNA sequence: TGTGCCAGCAGTTTATATAGGCTACGACAGGGCAATCAGCCCCAGCATTTT. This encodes CASSLYRLRQGNQPQHF.

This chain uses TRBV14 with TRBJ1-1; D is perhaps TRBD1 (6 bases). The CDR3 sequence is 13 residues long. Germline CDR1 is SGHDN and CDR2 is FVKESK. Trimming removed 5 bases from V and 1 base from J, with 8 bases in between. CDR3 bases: TGTGCCAGCAGCGGACAGAGGAACACTGAAGCTTTCTTT. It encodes CASSGQRNTEAFF.

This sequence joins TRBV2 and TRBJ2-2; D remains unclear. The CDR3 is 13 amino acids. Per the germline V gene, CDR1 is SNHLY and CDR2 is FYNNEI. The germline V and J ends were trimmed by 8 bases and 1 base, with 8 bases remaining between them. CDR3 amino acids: CASVLENTGELFF. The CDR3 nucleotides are TGTGCCAGCGTCCTAGAGAACACCGGGGAGCTGTTTTTT.